The source of this T cell receptor (beta chain) is a study of T-cell memory formation after mild COVID-19. V gave up 2 bases and J gave up 2 bases, with 6 bases separating them. The CDR3 is 13 residues long. Germline V lookup: CDR1 SGHNT, CDR2 YYREEE (reference sequence). Via MiXCR, TCRdb re-called the 5' RACE reads, giving one row per CDR3 protein. Of roughly 130,000 distinct CDR3 sequences listed, approximately 16% are singletons. This clonotype was detected only a few times. The sequence derives from an adult woman who had mild COVID-19 (a few samples of this study predate the infection). Cell type and time point are not known. The sample was PBMCs or a T cell subset sorted from them (not recorded which). The chain couples TRBV5-4 to TRBJ2-3, with no clear D. Here the CDR3 reads CASSLLTTDTQYF. The CDR3 region has the DNA TGTGCCAGCAGCTTATTGACCACAGATACGCAGTATTTT. The full variable domain, completed using reference TRBV5-4 and TRBJ2-3, is ETGVTQSPTHLIKTRGQQVTLRCSSQSGHNTVSWYQQALGQGPQFIFQYYREEENGRGNFPPRFSGLQFPNYSSELNVNALELDDSALYLCASSLLTTDTQYFGPGTRLTVL.